This TCR beta chain was sequenced during a study of somatic mutations in cytotoxic T cells in rheumatoid arthritis. Germline CDR1 SGHAT, CDR2 FQNNGV. The V and J ends lost 5 bases and 0 bases respectively, with 8 bases between them. This CDR3 comprises 15 residues. TCRdb's table, derived via immunoSEQ multiplex PCR, lists solely in-frame clones and lacks some. The sample includes several thousand clones, approximately 79% of them seen just once. The material sequenced was CD8+ T cells sorted from blood. The TCR comes from an adult with rheumatoid arthritis. V gene TRBV11-2 combines with J gene TRBJ2-6, with D hard to call. Here the CDR3 DNA reads TGTGCCAGCAGCCCTACCCTCTCTGGGGCCAACGTCCTGACTTTC. It is translated as CASSPTLSGANVLTF.